This TCR beta chain was sequenced in a study of T cell repertoires in cytomegalovirus infection. Concerning this clonotype: Its target is unknown.

TCRdb itself ran the reads through MiXCR, one entry per CDR3 protein. Of approximately 400,000 distinct CDR3 sequences listed, roughly 30% are singletons. General observations from the study: CMV-specific HLA-C-restricted TCR beta clonotypes dominated the ex vivo response.

Material: PBMCs. This TCR was recovered from a human donor in good health (CMV status not recorded). Some clones in this sample may be carry-over from other donors' samples.

CDR3 sequence: CASSLAGAANYGYTF. The CDR3 nucleotides read TGTGCCAGCAGTTTAGCGGGGGCCGCGAACTATGGCTACACCTTC. The chain has TRBV12-3 or TRBV12-4 and TRBJ1-2; D may be TRBD1 (6 bases). V was shortened by 0 bases and J by 2 bases, with 10 bases between the two germline ends. The CDR3 totals 15 residues.